This TCR beta chain was recorded in a study of T-cell memory formation after mild COVID-19. Study summary: TCR clusters were largely donor specific.

Trimming removed 4 bases at V and 9 bases at J, with 16 bases between. CDR1 is MRHNA, CDR2 SNTAGT, per germline. The CDR3 contains 14 residues. TCRdb reprocessed the 5' RACE reads with MiXCR, giving one entry per CDR3 protein. This table holds 470,000 or so distinct CDR3 sequences, 25% found once. The receptor was derived from an adult woman who had mild COVID-19 (a few samples of this study predate the infection). Cell type and time point are not known. The material sequenced was PBMCs or a T cell subset sorted from them (not recorded which). The chain uses TRBV6-4 and TRBJ2-1, with D unclear. The CDR3 DNA reads as TGTGCCAGCAGTGCCGGAGCGACCAACACTGAGCAGTTCTTC. Protein: CASSAGATNTEQFF.